These 20 T cell receptor beta chains were sequenced from one sample in a study of control samples from healthy donors and cancer patients (dated by TCRdb to about 2020). The library was made by the immunoSEQ multiplex PCR assay. TCRdb holds this immuneACCESS table with in-frame rearrangements only. Some clones are missing; in checked studies, unresolved V genes explain under half, and the rest has no known cause. The sample table holds about 170,000 clones, of which roughly 93% were seen once. Of the sample, about 4% is held by the ten largest clones. The sample taken for sequencing was blood. These receptors came from an older woman in good health.

This chain's CDR3 is CASSRDRGNYEQYF. The CDR3 coding sequence is TGTGCCAGCAGTCGGGACAGGGGTAACTACGAGCAGTACTTC. The chain carries TRBV4-2 and TRBJ2-7; TRBD1 agrees at 10 bases. J lost 3 bases, V lost 6 bases, and 5 bases had no gene match. The germline CDR1 and CDR2 sequences are LGHNA and YNFKEQ. The CDR3 is 14 residues long.

V gene TRBV7-9 combines with J gene TRBJ1-6; TRBD1 is a possible D gene (5 bases). The CDR3 is made up of 15 amino acids. V lost 7 bases, J lost 10 bases, and 20 bases lay in between. CDR1 and CDR2 from the germline V gene are SEHNR and FQNEAQ (reference sequence). In nucleotides, the CDR3 is TGTGCCAGCACAAAAGGGACCGCGGAGGGGTCACCCCTCCACTTT. Amino acids: CASTKGTAEGSPLHF.

CDR3 loop: CASSGLGRGYTYSNQPQHF. CDR3 DNA: TGTGCCAGCAGTGGCCTGGGCAGGGGGTACACTTATAGCAATCAGCCCCAGCATTTT. The chain joins TRBV6-2 or TRBV6-3 to TRBJ1-5, with TRBD1 identical over 7 bases. After removal of 5 bases from V and 0 bases from J, the junction contained 16 bases not matched to a gene. Germline lookup yields CDR1 MNHEY and CDR2 SVGEGT. This CDR3 spans 19 amino acids.

The CDR3 nucleotides read TGCAGCGTAGGACAGTTTAATGAAAAACTGTTTTTT. It is translated as CSVGQFNEKLFF. This chain links TRBV29-1 with TRBJ1-4; D might be TRBD1 (6 bases). The CDR3 sequence is 12 residues long. V was clipped by 6 bases and J by 4 bases, with 9 bases between them. Germline V gives CDR1 SQVTM, CDR2 ANQGSEA.

The rearrangement links TRBV20-1 to TRBJ2-5; D not resolved. The V end was cut by 2 bases, the J end by 2 bases, with 3 bases between. The length of the CDR3 is 11 residues. CDR1 and CDR2 (germline): DFQATT, SNEGSKA (reference sequence). The CDR3 loop is CSARQQETQYF. DNA for the CDR3: TGCAGTGCTAGACAGCAAGAGACCCAGTACTTC.

The chain uses TRBV6-2 or TRBV6-3 and TRBJ1-1; maybe TRBD1 (6 bases). This CDR3 is 12 amino acids long. Germline CDR1 is MNHEY and CDR2 is SVGEGT. The V and J ends lost 6 bases and 3 bases respectively, with 8 bases between them. CDR3 bases: TGTGCCAGCAGCCACAGGGACACTGAAGCTTTCTTT. Protein product: CASSHRDTEAFF.

CDR3 bases: TGTGCCAGCAGCTTAGGAACAGCCTACTCTGGGGCCAACGTCCTGACTTTC. Its translation: CASSLGTAYSGANVLTF. The J gene is TRBJ2-6, the V gene TRBV7-3; D ambiguous. Trimming took 2 bases from V and 0 from J, leaving 11 bases between them. In germline, CDR1 is SGHTA, CDR2 FQGTGA. The CDR3 totals 17 residues.

The chain is built from TRBV27 and TRBJ1-4; TRBD1 aligns across 10 bases. J gave up 8 bases and V 4 bases, and 7 bases lay outside the gene matches. The length of the CDR3 is 15 residues. Looked up from germline, CDR1 is MNHEY and CDR2 is SMNVEV (reference sequence). Here the CDR3 reads CASSSPGQGKEKLFF. Written as DNA, the CDR3 is TGTGCCAGCAGTTCTCCGGGACAGGGGAAAGAAAAACTGTTTTTT.

The chain combines TRBV7-2 with TRBJ1-4; D gene unclear. Trimming took off 5 bases at V and 4 bases at J, with 11 bases between the two ends. This CDR3 contains 14 residues. CDR1 is SGHTA, CDR2 FQGNSA, per germline. The CDR3 loop reads CASSTTASNEKLFF. The DNA for the CDR3 is TGTGCCAGCAGCACCACAGCAAGTAATGAAAAACTGTTTTTT.

The chain recombines TRBV11-3 with TRBJ2-2; TRBD2 agrees at 8 bases. Germline trimming cut 5 bases from V and 4 bases from J; bases unmatched to any gene: 9. The germline V gene has CDR1 SGHNT and CDR2 YENEEA. This CDR3 spans 16 amino acids. CDR3 sequence: CASSPWAGGLTGELFF. The CDR3 DNA follows: TGTGCCAGCAGCCCTTGGGCGGGGGGCCTCACCGGGGAGCTGTTTTTT.

This rearrangement joins TRBV6-5 to TRBJ1-4; unclear D gene. The CDR3 contains 16 residues. Looked up from germline, CDR1 is MNHEY and CDR2 is SVGAGI. Trimming removed 0 bases at V and 3 bases at J, with 11 bases between. The CDR3 nucleotides read TGTGCCAGCAGTTACTCTCCAGCAGGAGCTAATGAAAAACTGTTTTTT. Protein product: CASSYSPAGANEKLFF.

The CDR3 sequence: CASSQEGLAGRETQYF. The CDR3 DNA reads as TGCGCCAGCAGCCAAGAGGGACTAGCGGGGAGAGAGACCCAGTACTTC. V is TRBV4-1 and J is TRBJ2-5; 13 nucleotides match TRBD2. This CDR3 has 16 amino acids. Germline V CDR1 and CDR2: MGHRA, YSYEKL. After removal of 0 bases from V and 4 bases from J, the junction contained 2 bases not matched to a gene.

The chain is built from TRBV5-1 and TRBJ2-4, with D tentatively TRBD1 (5 bases). Per germline, CDR1 SGHRS and CDR2 YFSETQ. There are 16 residues in the CDR3. V lost 0 bases, J lost 0 bases, and 10 bases lay in between. The chain's CDR3 is CASSLAPGLAKNIQYF. CDR3 nucleotide sequence: TGCGCCAGCAGCTTGGCCCCAGGGCTAGCCAAAAACATTCAGTACTTC.

The chain recombines TRBV5-1 with TRBJ2-7; tentatively, D is TRBD1 or TRBD2 (5 bases each). CDR3 size: 14 residues. Trimming cost V 2 bases and J 1 base, with 10 bases left between them. Per the germline V gene, CDR1 is SGHRS and CDR2 is YFSETQ. CDR3 amino acids: CASSLPGQSYEQYF. CDR3 in DNA: TGCGCCAGCAGCTTACCGGGGCAGTCCTACGAGCAGTACTTC.

This clone came up once. The CDR3 loop reads CASRGTASNYGYTF. In DNA form, the CDR3 reads TGTGCCAGCCGGGGGACAGCCAGTAACTATGGCTACACCTTC. The J gene is TRBJ1-2, the V gene TRBV7-8, with 7 bases that match TRBD1. Losses at the gene ends were 8 bases for V and 1 base for J; bases not matched to a gene: 7. The CDR3 runs to 14 residues. In germline, CDR1 is SGHVS, CDR2 FQNEAQ. The whole variable domain, filled in from reference TRBV7-8 and TRBJ1-2, reads GAGVSQSPRYKVAKRGQDVALRCDPISGHVSLFWYQQALGQGPEFLTYFQNEAQLDKSGLPSDRFFAERPEGSVSTLKIQRTQQEDSAVYLCASRGTASNYGYTFGSGTRLTVV.

V gene TRBV10-3 combines with J gene TRBJ1-6; weak D call: TRBD1 (6 bases). This CDR3 comprises 16 residues. V lost 4 bases to trimming and J lost 6 bases, with 16 bases between them. Germline V gives CDR1 ENHRY, CDR2 SYGVKD. CDR3: CAISGRETGFNSPLHF. CDR3 bases: TGTGCCATCAGTGGACGGGAGACAGGCTTTAATTCACCCCTCCACTTT.

The V gene is TRBV7-3, the J gene TRBJ2-7; no definite D call. Per the germline V gene, CDR1 is SGHTA and CDR2 is FQGTGA. The CDR3 sequence is 15 residues long. Between the trimmed V and J ends, which lost 3 bases and 2 bases, there was a span of 14 bases. The DNA of the CDR3 is TGTGCCAGCAGCTTTGGGCCCCAAGGAACCTACGAGCAGTACTTC. Its translation: CASSFGPQGTYEQYF. Based on the CDR3 plus reference TRBV7-3 and TRBJ2-7, the full variable domain is GAGVSQTPSNKVTEKGKYVELRCDPISGHTALYWYRQSLGQGPEFLIYFQGTGAADDSGLPNDRFFAVRPEGSVSTLKIQRTERGDSAVYLCASSFGPQGTYEQYFGPGTRLTVT.

Points on this clone: At one of its ends the junction is not consistent with the germline gene, which may arise from a read error. Here the CDR3 DNA reads TGTGCCAGCAGCTTAATGAAGGCGTCCTACAAGCAGTACTTC. Translation gives CASSLMKASYKQYF. The chain uses TRBV7-2 and TRBJ2-7; D is uncertain. This CDR3 contains 14 residues. Germline V lookup: CDR1 SGHTA, CDR2 FQGNSA.

This rearrangement joins TRBV7-9 to TRBJ1-3; D uncertain. The V gene lost 1 base and the J gene lost 3 bases, with 7 bases spanning the gap. Germline V gene sequence: CDR1 SEHNR, CDR2 FQNEAQ (reference sequence). The CDR3 extends over 14 amino acids. CDR3 sequence reads: CASSLDVDGNTIYF. For the CDR3, the DNA is TGTGCCAGCAGCTTAGATGTGGATGGAAACACCATATATTTT.

The chain recombines TRBV7-8 with TRBJ1-5; D remains unclear. Between the trimmed V and J ends, which lost 5 bases and 2 bases, there was a span of 13 bases. This CDR3 contains 15 residues. Germline CDR1 and CDR2: SGHVS and FQNEAQ. Here the CDR3 DNA reads TGTGCCAGCAGCGGACCCAACACGGGCAATCAGCCCCAGCATTTT. Translation gives CASSGPNTGNQPQHF. Supplemented by reference TRBV7-8 and TRBJ1-5, the full variable domain reads GAGVSQSPRYKVAKRGQDVALRCDPISGHVSLFWYQQALGQGPEFLTYFQNEAQLDKSGLPSDRFFAERPEGSVSTLKIQRTQQEDSAVYLCASSGPNTGNQPQHFGDGTRLSIL.